This TCR beta chain was observed in a study of identical twins. Overall study findings and caveats: There was more out-of-frame TCR alpha sharing in monozygotic twins than models estimated. The study reached conclusions through statistical analysis that was cross-sectional, not following the same donors.

TCRdb ran MiXCR on the 5' RACE reads and lists one entry per CDR3 protein. The sample has about 520,000 distinct CDR3 sequences, 20% to 25% seen once. This CDR3 comprises 15 residues. In germline, CDR1 is SEHNR, CDR2 FQNEAQ (reference sequence). With 1 base removed from V and 2 bases from J, the gap between germline ends came to 10 bases. Regarding this clonotype: What it binds is unknown.

These data also formed part of another study, on T cells expressing NK-cell markers. Turning to that study: Sorted CD3+CD56+NKG2C+, CD3+CD56+NKG2C- and CD3+CD56-NKG2C+ T-cell subsets were beta-chain profiled.

This clonotype originated in a woman aged 18-30 years in good health. Input material: CD4+ T cells sorted from blood. J is TRBJ2-3 and V is TRBV7-9; D possibly uses TRBD1 or TRBD2 (6 bases each). The CDR3 DNA follows: TGTGCCAGCAGCTTAGACGGGGGCCTCACAGATACGCAGTATTTT. This codes for CASSLDGGLTDTQYF.